Sequencing of this TCR beta chain was carried out in a study of T cells in Graves' hyperthyroidism and ophthalmopathy. This clonotype was detected ten times or more. Amplification yielded TCR beta CDR3 regions, with RNA transcripts as the source. HTBI primers drove first-round RT-PCR of the TCR CDR3. In TCRdb, the multiplex PCR reads were re-called with MiXCR into one record per CDR3 protein. The sample shows some 340,000 distinct CDR3 sequences, roughly an eighth of them seen only once. Diagnostic assessment was based on clinical symptoms, serum thyroxine and TRAb, thyroid ultrasound and orbital computed tomography. The source of the PBMCs was less than 12 ml of fresh peripheral blood. Germline CDR1 and CDR2: SGHVS and FQNEAQ. CDR3 length equals 16 residues. V gave up 2 bases and J gave up 4 bases; unmatched junction bases: 7.

The chain has TRBV7-8 and TRBJ2-3; 9 bases are a match to TRBD2. This TCR derives from a woman between 40 and 50 years old with Graves' ophthalmopathy. The source material was blood. The CDR3 protein is CASSLTSGYAPDTQYF. The DNA for the CDR3 is TGTGCCAGCAGCTTAACTAGCGGGTACGCCCCAGATACGCAGTATTTT.